Each of the 6 T cell receptor beta chains below was sequenced from the same sample in a study of blood T cell repertoires in COVID-19 (dated by TCRdb to 2020 to 2021). Preparation of the library involved the immunoSEQ multiplex PCR assay. TCRdb took this table from immuneACCESS and kept in-frame rearrangements with V and J called. Such tables lack part of the clones; where checked against another copy, unresolved V genes explain under half of the gap, and the rest is unexplained. This sample comprises fewer than 200,000 clones, roughly 79% of them detected only once. Jointly, the top ten make up 12% of the sample. The source material was peripheral blood. The receptors come from a woman aged 80 or older with COVID-19, enrolled during active disease.

J is TRBJ1-2 and V is TRBV6-5, with 10 nucleotides matching TRBD1. Germline CDR1 MNHEY, CDR2 SVGAGI. With 5 bases clipped from V and 8 bases from J, the junction kept 8 bases outside the gene matches. CDR3 length equals 14 residues. CDR3 sequence (DNA): TGTGCCAGCAGTACCGGGACAGGGGACGGGGGCTACACCTTC. Translation: CASSTGTGDGGYTF.

This rearrangement joins TRBV18 to TRBJ2-5, with 7 bases identical to TRBD1. This CDR3 contains 13 residues. CDR1 is KGHSH and CDR2 is LQKENI in the germline V gene. Trimming took 6 bases from V and 5 from J; bases not matched to a gene: 6. CDR3 DNA sequence: TGTGCCAGCTCCCGACAGGGAATTGAGACCCAGTACTTC. It translates to CASSRQGIETQYF.

The rearrangement links TRBV7-9 to TRBJ1-2; 11 bases fit TRBD1. Germline assignment: CDR1 SEHNR and CDR2 FQNEAQ (reference sequence). J lost 7 bases, V lost 6 bases, and 16 bases had no gene match. The CDR3 length is 17 residues. Written as DNA, the CDR3 is TGTGCCAGCAGGGCCGGGACAGGGGGATTTGTCGGGTCTGGCTACACCTTC. It codes for CASRAGTGGFVGSGYTF.

This rearrangement joins TRBV3-1 (or the pseudogene TRBV3-2) to TRBJ1-1; TRBD1 matches 7 bases. V lost 4 bases and J lost 1; bases outside the gene matches: 3. The length of the CDR3 is 14 residues. CDR1 is LGHDT and CDR2 is YNNKEL in the germline V gene (reference sequence). CDR3 nucleotide sequence: TGTGCCAGCAGCCCCCGGGACAGGAACACTGAAGCTTTCTTT. Translated, it gives CASSPRDRNTEAFF.

The rearrangement uses TRBV5-1 and TRBJ1-2, with 9 bases aligning to TRBD1. This CDR3 has 13 amino acids. V trimming: 0 bases; J trimming: 13 bases; junction bases outside the gene matches: 7. Germline-derived CDR1 and CDR2 are SGHRS and YFSETQ. CDR3 protein: CASSLGDRVRITF. CDR3 DNA: TGCGCCAGCAGCTTGGGGGACAGGGTGAGAATCACCTTC.

The CDR3 DNA follows: TGTGCCAGCAGCTTGGGCAGGTCTGGAAACACCATATATTTT. Amino acids: CASSLGRSGNTIYF. The chain employs TRBV5-4 and TRBJ1-3; D ambiguous. The CDR3 covers 14 residues. CDR1 and CDR2 from the germline V gene are SGHNT and YYREEE (reference sequence). Trimming pared 0 bases from V and 1 base from J, leaving 5 bases between.